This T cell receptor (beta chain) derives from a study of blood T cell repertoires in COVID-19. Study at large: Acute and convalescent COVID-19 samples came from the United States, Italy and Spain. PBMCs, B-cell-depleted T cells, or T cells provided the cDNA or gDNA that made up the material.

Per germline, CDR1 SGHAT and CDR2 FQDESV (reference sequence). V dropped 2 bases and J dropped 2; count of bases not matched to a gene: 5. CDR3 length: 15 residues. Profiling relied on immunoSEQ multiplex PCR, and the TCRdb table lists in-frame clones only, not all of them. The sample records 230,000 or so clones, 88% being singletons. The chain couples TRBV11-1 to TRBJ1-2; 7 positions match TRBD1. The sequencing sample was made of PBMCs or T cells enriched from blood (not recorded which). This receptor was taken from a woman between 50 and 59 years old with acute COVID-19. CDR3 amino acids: CASSLSGQENYGYTF. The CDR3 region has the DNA TGTGCCAGCAGCTTATCCGGACAGGAGAACTATGGCTACACCTTC.